This entry describes one T cell receptor beta chain. The CDR3 runs to 14 residues. Germline lookup yields CDR1 SGHNT and CDR2 YENEEA. With 4 bases removed from V and 4 bases from J, the gap between germline ends came to 11 bases. Methods used by the authors: Amplified reference gene primers provided the basis for estimating nucleated cell counts. The assay was immunoSEQ multiplex PCR, and TCRdb's table has in-frame clones only and misses some. Clone size and the V and J calls come from that table; the DNA yielded D and trimming. This sample yields about 250,000 clones, of which 86% are seen a single time; 15% to 17% belongs to the top ten. The sample comes from a study of blood T cell repertoires in COVID-19. Study-wide context: Some COVID-19 samples were acute and others convalescent; all came from the United States, Italy and Spain.

The TCR was taken from a man younger than 30 who had recovered from COVID-19. The chain is built from TRBV11-3 and TRBJ2-4, with a tentative D call TRBD2 (5 bases). The sample comprised PBMCs or T cells enriched from blood (not recorded which). CDR3 nucleotide sequence: TGTGCCAGCAGCTCCCGGACGGGGAAAAACATTCAGTACTTC. Its protein product is CASSSRTGKNIQYF.